These 21 T cell receptor beta chains were sequenced from one sample in a study of T cell responses to AZD1222 COVID-19 vaccine. Here immunoSEQ multiplex PCR was the method, and the copy in TCRdb shows in-frame clones only, minus some. This sample yields about 120,000 clones, of which around 87% are seen a single time; 1% to 1.5% belongs to the top ten. The starting material was peripheral blood, obtained on day 0 of AZD1222 vaccination. The receptors shown here come from an adult in good health.

The genes are TRBV27 and TRBJ1-5; the D is unclear. In germline, CDR1 is MNHEY, CDR2 SMNVEV (reference sequence). Trimming removed 3 bases from V and 7 bases from J, with 7 bases in between. The CDR3 runs 12 residues. The chain's CDR3 is CASSFPGQPQHF. CDR3 in DNA: TGTGCCAGCAGTTTCCCCGGGCAGCCCCAGCATTTT.

This clone appeared a few times. The V and J genes are TRBV19 and TRBJ1-2, with D tentatively TRBD1 (6 bases). V lost 5 bases and J 3 bases, leaving 25 bases between the germline ends. CDR1 is LNHDA, CDR2 SQIVND, per germline (reference sequence). The CDR3 extends over 18 amino acids. The DNA of the CDR3 is TGTGCCAGTAGTCCCCTACCGGGACAAGAGATGCTATACTATGGCTACACCTTC. It translates to CASSPLPGQEMLYYGYTF.

CDR3 in amino acids: CATHDGFYGYTF. CDR3 bases: TGTGCCACCCACGACGGGTTCTATGGCTACACCTTC. The chain recombines TRBV27 with TRBJ1-2; no definite D call. The CDR3 sequence is 12 residues long. CDR1 is MNHEY, CDR2 SMNVEV, per germline (reference sequence). V was trimmed by 10 bases and J by 4 bases, leaving 13 bases between them.

The genes are TRBV3-1 (or the pseudogene TRBV3-2) and TRBJ2-5; D unclear. Germline CDR1 and CDR2: LGHDT and YNNKEL (reference sequence). The germline V and J ends were trimmed by 4 bases and 4 bases, with 4 bases remaining between them. The CDR3 loop spans 11 amino acids. The DNA for the CDR3 is TGTGCCAGCAGCCGGCGAGAGACCCAGTACTTC. This encodes CASSRRETQYF.

This chain links TRBV3-1 (or the pseudogene TRBV3-2) with TRBJ1-2, with 7 nucleotides matching TRBD1. V was pared by 3 bases and J by 4 bases, with 8 bases of the junction left unmatched. Germline V CDR1 and CDR2: LGHDT, YNNKEL (reference sequence). This CDR3 spans 15 amino acids. In DNA form, the CDR3 reads TGTGCCAGCAGCCAGGGACAGATCTCTTCCTATGGCTACACCTTC. This sequence encodes CASSQGQISSYGYTF.

The gene calls are TRBV18 and TRBJ1-1; D ambiguous. The CDR3 has 13 residues. Looked up from germline, CDR1 is KGHSH and CDR2 is LQKENI. V shed 2 bases and J shed 9 bases, with 13 bases lying between them. The CDR3 coding sequence is TGTGCCAGCTCACCAAGGCAGAACGACCAAGCTTTCTTT. Translation gives CASSPRQNDQAFF.

The rearrangement uses TRBV28 and TRBJ1-1, with 9 bases identical to TRBD1. Losses at the gene ends were 7 bases for V and 5 bases for J; bases not matched to a gene: 8. The CDR3 is 14 amino acids. Germline V gene data show CDR1 as MDHEN and CDR2 as SYDVKM. The CDR3 coding sequence is TGTGCCAGCAATTACAGGGGGCGAGGGACTGAAGCTTTCTTT. Translating gives CASNYRGRGTEAFF.

This clone occurred once. The rearrangement uses TRBV30 and TRBJ2-7; the match to TRBD1 covers 8 bases. The ends lost 6 bases at V and 4 bases at J; junction bases unmatched: 11. The CDR3 is 14 amino acids. Germline V gives CDR1 GTSNPN, CDR2 SVGIG (reference sequence). CDR3 residues: CACRPRGQGYEQYF. DNA of the CDR3: TGTGCCTGCCGACCCCGAGGACAGGGATACGAGCAGTACTTC. The full variable domain, rest sourced from reference TRBV30 and TRBJ2-7, is SQTIHQWPATLVQPVGSPLSLECTVEGTSNPNLYWYRQAAGRGLQLLFYSVGIGQISSEVPQNLSASRPQDRQFILSSKKLLLSDSGFYLCACRPRGQGYEQYFGPGTRLTVT.

The J gene is TRBJ2-3, the V gene TRBV7-2, with 8 bases aligning to TRBD2. V trimming: 5 bases; J trimming: 3 bases; junction bases outside the gene matches: 4. Per germline, CDR1 SGHTA and CDR2 FQGNSA. The CDR3 contains 14 residues. This CDR3 is CASSKTGGTDTQYF. CDR3 DNA: TGTGCCAGCAGCAAAACGGGGGGGACAGATACGCAGTATTTT. Using reference TRBV7-2 and TRBJ2-3 for the parts outside the CDR3, the full variable domain is GAGVSQSPSNKVTEKGKDVELRCDPISGHTALYWYRQSLGQGLEFLIYFQGNSAPDKSGLPSDRFSAERTGGSVSTLTIQRTQQEDSAVYLCASSKTGGTDTQYFGPGTRLTVL.

The V gene is TRBV10-3, the J gene TRBJ1-2; 8 positions match TRBD1. The CDR3 has 17 amino acids. Losses at the gene ends were 6 bases for V and 6 bases for J; bases not matched to a gene: 18. The germline V gene encodes CDR1 ENHRY and CDR2 SYGVKD. The CDR3 DNA is TGTGCCATCAGCGTCCAGGGGGCTAAGGGTAAGCGGGATGGCTACACCTTC. Translation: CAISVQGAKGKRDGYTF.

This clone was recorded a few times. This chain connects TRBV6-2 or TRBV6-3 to TRBJ1-1; TRBD1 is a possible D gene (6 bases). Germline V gives CDR1 MNHEY, CDR2 SVGEGT. The ends were cut back, 2 bases at V and 3 bases at J, with 7 bases in the middle. There are 13 residues in the CDR3. The CDR3 reads CASSYGTYTEAFF. CDR3 bases: TGTGCCAGCAGTTACGGGACATACACTGAAGCTTTCTTT.

The CDR3 bases are TGCAGCGTTGTTCGGGGCGGGGTCTATAATGAGCAGTTCTTC. This encodes CSVVRGGVYNEQFF. The rearrangement joins TRBV29-1 to TRBJ2-1; D might be TRBD2 (6 bases). Trimming removed 4 bases from V and 7 bases from J, with 17 bases in between. The germline CDR1 and CDR2 sequences are SQVTM and ANQGSEA. The CDR3 has 14 residues.

The V and J genes are TRBV5-6 and TRBJ1-2, with no clear D. Trimming pared 4 bases from V and 8 bases from J, leaving 12 bases between. Germline V gives CDR1 SGHDT, CDR2 YYEEEE. The CDR3 runs to 12 residues. The CDR3 DNA reads TGTGCCAGCAGCCCCACTATGGGGGGCTACACCTTC. Amino acids: CASSPTMGGYTF.

This clone has more than one count but fewer than ten. V is TRBV3-1 (or the pseudogene TRBV3-2) and J is TRBJ1-1, with D unresolved. Trimming took 1 base from V and 1 from J, leaving 7 bases between them. Germline CDR1 and CDR2: LGHDT and YNNKEL (reference sequence). This CDR3 spans 14 amino acids. In DNA, the CDR3 is TGTGCCAGCAGCCAAGCGGGAGCGAACACTGAAGCTTTCTTT. Encoded protein: CASSQAGANTEAFF.

The rearrangement uses TRBV30 and TRBJ2-7; 9 bases are a match to TRBD1. In germline, CDR1 is GTSNPN, CDR2 SVGIG (reference sequence). The ends lost 4 bases at V and 3 bases at J; junction bases unmatched: 4. The CDR3 runs 13 residues. The CDR3 DNA is TGTGCCTGGATTGAGACAGGGGGCTACGAGCAGTACTTC. Its translation: CAWIETGGYEQYF. The full variable domain, in which reference TRBV30 and TRBJ2-7 provide the parts outside the CDR3, is SQTIHQWPATLVQPVGSPLSLECTVEGTSNPNLYWYRQAAGRGLQLLFYSVGIGQISSEVPQNLSASRPQDRQFILSSKKLLLSDSGFYLCAWIETGGYEQYFGPGTRLTVT.

The chain joins TRBV5-6 to TRBJ2-7; possible D gene TRBD2, 5 bases. The CDR3 totals 14 residues. V was cut by 2 bases and J by 1 base, with 10 bases left in between. The V gene's germline CDR1 is SGHDT and CDR2 YYEEEE. The CDR3 sequence: CASSFSRTSYEQYF. For the CDR3, the DNA is TGTGCCAGCAGCTTTTCCAGGACTTCCTACGAGCAGTACTTC.

The chain carries TRBV5-8 and TRBJ2-5; 9 bases line up with TRBD1. The CDR3 runs 15 residues. The V gene's germline CDR1 is SGHTS and CDR2 YDEGEE. J lost 2 bases, V lost 4 bases, and 6 bases had no gene match. The CDR3 spells CASSTLQGAQETQYF. The CDR3 DNA is TGTGCCAGCAGCACCCTACAGGGGGCACAAGAGACCCAGTACTTC. Full variable domain (outside the CDR3, taken from reference TRBV5-8 and TRBJ2-5): EAGVTQSPTHLIKTRGQQATLRCSPISGHTSVYWYQQALGLGLQFLLWYDEGEERNRGNFPPRFSGRQFPNYSSELNVNALELEDSALYLCASSTLQGAQETQYFGPGTRLLVL.

The chain joins TRBV19 to TRBJ2-5, with 8 bases fitting TRBD2. This CDR3 comprises 14 residues. In germline, CDR1 is LNHDA, CDR2 SQIVND (reference sequence). V lost 2 bases, J lost 2 bases, and 1 base stayed unmatched. CDR3 in DNA: TGTGCCAGTAGTATACAGCGGGGGCAAGAGACCCAGTACTTC. It translates to CASSIQRGQETQYF.

This chain connects TRBV5-4 to TRBJ1-2; D is unclear. V shed 0 bases and J shed 8 bases, with 8 bases lying between them. From germline, CDR1 is SGHNT and CDR2 YYREEE (reference sequence). The CDR3 covers 12 residues. CDR3 residues: CASSLGSYGYTF. The CDR3, as DNA: TGTGCCAGCAGCTTGGGGAGTTACGGCTACACCTTC.

The rearrangement joins TRBV4-3 to TRBJ1-1; D is uncertain. Trimming took off 3 bases at V and 2 bases at J, with 10 bases between the two ends. The V gene's germline CDR1 is LGHNA and CDR2 YSLEER. This CDR3 is 14 amino acids long. CDR3 sequence: CASSQGWSNTEAFF. The CDR3 DNA reads as TGCGCCAGCAGCCAGGGGTGGAGCAACACTGAAGCTTTCTTT.

The chain recombines TRBV4-2 with TRBJ2-5; the D gene is possibly TRBD2 (5 bases). The CDR3 consists of 16 residues. The V and J ends lost 0 bases and 4 bases respectively, with 15 bases between them. CDR1 is LGHNA, CDR2 YNFKEQ, per germline. CDR3 sequence reads: CASSQDSGFGGETQYF. In DNA, the CDR3 is TGTGCCAGCAGCCAAGATTCGGGGTTTGGAGGAGAGACCCAGTACTTC.